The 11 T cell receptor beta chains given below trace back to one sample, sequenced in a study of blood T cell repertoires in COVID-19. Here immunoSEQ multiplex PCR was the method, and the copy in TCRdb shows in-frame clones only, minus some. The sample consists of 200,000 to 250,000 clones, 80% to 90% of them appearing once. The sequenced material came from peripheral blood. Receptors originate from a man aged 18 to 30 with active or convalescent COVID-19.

CDR3 loop: CAISEGLAQTGNEQFF. In DNA, the CDR3 is TGTGCCATCAGTGAAGGACTAGCCCAAACGGGGAATGAGCAGTTCTTC. This chain uses TRBV10-3 with TRBJ2-1; 8 nucleotides align to TRBD2. CDR1 is ENHRY and CDR2 is SYGVKD in the germline V gene. J was trimmed by 7 bases and V by 3 bases; bases with no gene match: 11. The CDR3 runs to 16 residues.

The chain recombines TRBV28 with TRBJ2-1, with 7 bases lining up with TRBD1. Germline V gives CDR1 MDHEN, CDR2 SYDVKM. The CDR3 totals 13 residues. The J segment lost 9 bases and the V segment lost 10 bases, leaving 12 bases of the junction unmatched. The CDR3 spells CATHLTGFGEQFF. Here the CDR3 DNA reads TGTGCCACCCACTTGACAGGGTTCGGTGAGCAGTTCTTC.

CDR3 amino acids: CASSLSVAYRLTYGYTF. The CDR3 coding sequence is TGTGCCAGCAGTTTATCGGTTGCATATCGCCTTACTTATGGCTACACCTTC. The J gene is TRBJ1-2, the V gene TRBV27; D not certain. The CDR3 contains 17 residues. V lost 0 bases to trimming and J lost 5 bases, with 19 bases between them. Per the germline V gene, CDR1 is MNHEY and CDR2 is SMNVEV (reference sequence).

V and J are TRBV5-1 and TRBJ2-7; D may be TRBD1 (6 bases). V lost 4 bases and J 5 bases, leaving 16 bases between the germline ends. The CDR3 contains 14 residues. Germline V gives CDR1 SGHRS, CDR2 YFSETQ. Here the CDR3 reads CASSLGTSGDEQYF. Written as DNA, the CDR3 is TGCGCCAGCAGCCTAGGGACATCAGGGGACGAGCAGTACTTC.

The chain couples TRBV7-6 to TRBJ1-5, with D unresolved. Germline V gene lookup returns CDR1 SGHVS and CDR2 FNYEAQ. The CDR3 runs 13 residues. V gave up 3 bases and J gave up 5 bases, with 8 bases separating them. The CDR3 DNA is TGTGCCAGCAGCTTCCAGATCGATCAGCCCCAGCATTTT. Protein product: CASSFQIDQPQHF.

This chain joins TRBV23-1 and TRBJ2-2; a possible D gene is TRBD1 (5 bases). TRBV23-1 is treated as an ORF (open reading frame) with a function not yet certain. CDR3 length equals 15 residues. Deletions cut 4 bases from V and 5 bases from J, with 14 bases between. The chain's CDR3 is CASSPPGNWTGELFF. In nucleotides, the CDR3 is TGCGCCAGCAGTCCCCCAGGGAATTGGACCGGGGAGCTGTTTTTT.

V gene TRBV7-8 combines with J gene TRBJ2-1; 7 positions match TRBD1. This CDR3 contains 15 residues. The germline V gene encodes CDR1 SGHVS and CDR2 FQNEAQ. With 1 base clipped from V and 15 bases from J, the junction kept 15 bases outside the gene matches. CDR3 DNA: TGTGCCAGCAGCTTAGGCGGCTGGACAGGCCTAATCGGGTTCTTC. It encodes CASSLGGWTGLIGFF.

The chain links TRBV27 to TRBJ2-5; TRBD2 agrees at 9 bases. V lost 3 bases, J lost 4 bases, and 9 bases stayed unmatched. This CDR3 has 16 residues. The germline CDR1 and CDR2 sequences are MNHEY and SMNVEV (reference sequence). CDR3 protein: CASSLAAGGLGETQYF. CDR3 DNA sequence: TGTGCCAGCAGTTTGGCGGCGGGAGGGCTTGGAGAGACCCAGTACTTC.

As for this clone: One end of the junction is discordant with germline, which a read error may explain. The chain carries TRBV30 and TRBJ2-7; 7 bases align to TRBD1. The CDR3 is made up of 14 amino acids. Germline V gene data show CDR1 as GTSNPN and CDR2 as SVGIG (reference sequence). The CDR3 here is CAWRRDRTGRILAF. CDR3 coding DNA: TGTGCCTGGAGACGTGACAGGACAGGCAGAATCTTGGCGTTC.

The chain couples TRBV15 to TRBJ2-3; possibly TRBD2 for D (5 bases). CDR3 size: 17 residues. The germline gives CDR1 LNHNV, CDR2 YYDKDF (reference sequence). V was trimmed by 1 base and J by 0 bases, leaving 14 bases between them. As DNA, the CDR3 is TGTGCCACCAGCAGAGGTCTAGCTCGAACGAGCACAGATACGCAGTATTTT. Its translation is CATSRGLARTSTDTQYF.

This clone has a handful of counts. As DNA, the CDR3 is TGTGCCAGCAGCCGCCGACAGGCCCAAAGCACTGAAGCTTTCTTT. Translating it yields CASSRRQAQSTEAFF. The chain couples TRBV14 to TRBJ1-1; a weak D match, TRBD1 (6 bases). Trimming removed 4 bases from V and 4 bases from J, with 16 bases in between. The CDR3 sequence is 15 residues long. Germline CDR1 SGHDN, CDR2 FVKESK.